This T cell receptor beta chain is drawn from a study of cytomegalovirus exposure and HLA in healthy donors. Study summary: About 82 million unique TCRs from HLA-typed donors were held in an early release of data. General observations from the study: Available immune exposure information covered CMV serostatus only. Certain indistinguishable V segments, among them TRBV6-2 and TRBV6-3, were excluded. Later on, analysis showed that most CMV-associated TCR beta chains appeared to be HLA-restricted.

The PCR had 60 Vbeta and 13 Jbeta primers. Sequencing used immunoSEQ multiplex PCR; TCRdb keeps in-frame clones, though not all of them. The table shows 100,000 to 150,000 clones, with about 73% occurring only once. The germline gives CDR1 LNHDA, CDR2 SQIVND (reference sequence). This CDR3 contains 14 residues. V was clipped by 6 bases and J by 8 bases; unmatched bases: 7. Points on this clone: Antigen: not known.

This receptor was identified in a human donor in good health. The V and J genes are TRBV19 and TRBJ2-1; 10 bases fit TRBD1. Sequenced input: PBMCs. CDR3 bases: TGTGCCAGTAGAAGACAGGGGGCTTACGATGAGCAGTTCTTC. Protein: CASRRQGAYDEQFF.